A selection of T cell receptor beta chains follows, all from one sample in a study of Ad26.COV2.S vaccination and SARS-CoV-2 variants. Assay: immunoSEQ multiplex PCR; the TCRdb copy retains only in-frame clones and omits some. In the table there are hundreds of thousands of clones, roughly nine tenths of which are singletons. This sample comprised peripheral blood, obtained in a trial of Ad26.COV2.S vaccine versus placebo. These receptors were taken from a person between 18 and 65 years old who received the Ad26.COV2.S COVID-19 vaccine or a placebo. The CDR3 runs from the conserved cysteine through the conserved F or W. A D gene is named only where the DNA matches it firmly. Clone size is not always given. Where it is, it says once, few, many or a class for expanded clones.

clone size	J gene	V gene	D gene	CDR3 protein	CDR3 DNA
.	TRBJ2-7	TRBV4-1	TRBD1	CASSQDGTDAYEQYF	TGCGCCAGCAGCCAAGATGGGACAGACGCCTACGAGCAGTACTTC
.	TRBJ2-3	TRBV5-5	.	CASSLRPGEDTQYF	TGTGCCAGCAGCTTGAGGCCAGGGGAAGATACGCAGTATTTT
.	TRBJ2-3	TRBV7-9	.	CASSRYPGDTQYF	TGTGCCAGCAGCCGATACCCCGGGGATACGCAGTATTTT
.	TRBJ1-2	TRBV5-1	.	CASAAGTPNYGYTF	TGCGCCAGTGCGGCCGGCACCCCTAACTATGGCTACACCTTC
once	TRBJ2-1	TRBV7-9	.	CASSFSPQFF	TGTGCCAGCAGCTTTTCGCCGCAGTTCTTC
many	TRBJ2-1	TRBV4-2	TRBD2	CASSQESAGGYNEQFF	TGTGCCAGCAGCCAAGAGTCCGCGGGGGGGTACAATGAGCAGTTCTTC
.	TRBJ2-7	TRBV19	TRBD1	CASSTWTGGLYEQYF	TGTGCCAGTAGTACCTGGACAGGGGGCTTGTACGAGCAGTACTTC
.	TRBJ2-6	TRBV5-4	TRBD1	CASSSGQGKSGSGANVLTF	TGTGCCAGCAGCTCAGGACAGGGAAAGAGCGGCTCTGGGGCCAACGTCCTGACTTTC
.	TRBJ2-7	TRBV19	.	CASSIEVGGLNEQYF	TGTGCCAGTAGTATAGAAGTAGGGGGACTTAACGAGCAGTACTTC
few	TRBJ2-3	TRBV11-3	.	CASSSGRGTDTQYF	TGTGCCAGCAGCTCAGGCCGGGGCACAGATACGCAGTATTTT
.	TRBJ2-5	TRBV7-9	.	CASTLSSGEETQYF	TGTGCCAGCACCCTATCCTCAGGAGAAGAGACCCAGTACTTC
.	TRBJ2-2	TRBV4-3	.	CASSQAAGSDFNTGELFF	TGCGCCAGCAGCCAAGCAGCCGGGTCGGACTTCAACACCGGGGAGCTGTTTTTT
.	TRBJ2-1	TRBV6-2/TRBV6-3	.	CASSYSHTGLNEQFF	TGTGCCAGCAGTTACTCGCATACCGGGCTCAATGAGCAGTTCTTC
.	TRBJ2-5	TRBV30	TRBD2	CAWGLAGGQETQYF	TGTGCCTGGGGTCTAGCGGGGGGACAAGAGACCCAGTACTTC
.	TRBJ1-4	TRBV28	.	CASSKPLGGTNEKLFF	TGTGCCAGCAGTAAACCCCTTGGGGGCACTAATGAAAAACTGTTTTTT